This entry is about one T cell receptor beta chain. The data were taken from a study of T cell changes during pregnancy in multiple sclerosis. Data came from immunoSEQ multiplex PCR; TCRdb stores just in-frame clones and leaves some out. This sample has some 74,000 clones; around 92% occur once, and the top ten carry under 3%. The CDR3 spans 16 residues. J lost 3 bases, V lost 3 bases, and 4 bases had no gene match. CDR1 and CDR2 (germline): LGHNA, YSLEER. The receptor was derived from a female donor with multiple sclerosis, enrolled in a pregnancy study. The chain carries TRBV4-3 and TRBJ2-1; 11 bases line up with TRBD2. Sequencing used peripheral blood, obtained before pregnancy. The CDR3 protein is CASSHLAGGYYNEQFF. The CDR3 nucleotides read TGCGCCAGCAGCCACTTAGCGGGAGGGTACTACAATGAGCAGTTCTTC.